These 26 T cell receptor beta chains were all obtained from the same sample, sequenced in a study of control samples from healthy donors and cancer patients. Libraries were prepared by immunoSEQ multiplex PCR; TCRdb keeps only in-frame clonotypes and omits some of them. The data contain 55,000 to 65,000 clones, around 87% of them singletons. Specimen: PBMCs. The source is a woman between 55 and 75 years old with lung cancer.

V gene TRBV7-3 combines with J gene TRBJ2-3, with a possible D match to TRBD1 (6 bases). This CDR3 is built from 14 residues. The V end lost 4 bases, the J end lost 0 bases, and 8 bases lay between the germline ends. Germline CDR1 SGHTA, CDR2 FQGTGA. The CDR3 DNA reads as TGTGCCAGCAGCTCAGGGGCGAGCACAGATACGCAGTATTTT. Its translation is CASSSGASTDTQYF.

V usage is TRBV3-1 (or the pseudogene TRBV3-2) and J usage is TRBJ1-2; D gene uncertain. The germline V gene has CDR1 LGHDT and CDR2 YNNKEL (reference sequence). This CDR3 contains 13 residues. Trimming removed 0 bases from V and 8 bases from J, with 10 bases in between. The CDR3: CASSQDRLIGYTF. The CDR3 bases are TGTGCCAGCAGCCAAGATCGGCTTATCGGCTACACCTTC.

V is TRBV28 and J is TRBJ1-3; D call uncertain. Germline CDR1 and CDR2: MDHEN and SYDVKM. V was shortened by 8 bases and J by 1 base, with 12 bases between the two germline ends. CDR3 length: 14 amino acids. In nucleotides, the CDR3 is TGTGCCAGCCTCGAGAGAAGGTCTGGAAACACCATATATTTT. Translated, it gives CASLERRSGNTIYF.

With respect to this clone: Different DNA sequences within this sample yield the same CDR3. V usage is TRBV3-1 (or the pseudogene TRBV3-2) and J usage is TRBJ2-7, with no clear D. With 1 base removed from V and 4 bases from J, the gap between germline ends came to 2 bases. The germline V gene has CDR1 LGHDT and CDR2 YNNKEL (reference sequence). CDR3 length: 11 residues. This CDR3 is CASSQGYEQYF. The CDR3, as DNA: TGTGCCAGCAGCCAAGGTTACGAGCAGTACTTC.

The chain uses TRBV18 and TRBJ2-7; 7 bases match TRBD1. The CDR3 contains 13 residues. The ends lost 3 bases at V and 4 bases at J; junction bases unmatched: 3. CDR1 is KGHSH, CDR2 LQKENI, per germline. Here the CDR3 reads CASSPYRGYEQYF. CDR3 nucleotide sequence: TGTGCCAGCTCACCGTACAGGGGTTACGAGCAGTACTTC. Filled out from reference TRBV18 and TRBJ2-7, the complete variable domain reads NAGVMQNPRHLVRRRGQEARLRCSPMKGHSHVYWYRQLPEEGLKFMVYLQKENIIDESGMPKERFSAEFPKEGPSILRIQQVVRGDSAAYFCASSPYRGYEQYFGPGTRLTVT.

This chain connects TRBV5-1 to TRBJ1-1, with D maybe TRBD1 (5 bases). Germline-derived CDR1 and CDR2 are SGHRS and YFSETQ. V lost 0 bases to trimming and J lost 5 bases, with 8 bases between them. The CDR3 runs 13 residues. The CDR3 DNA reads TGCGCCAGCAGCTTGGGCGCAGGGACTGAAGCTTTCTTT. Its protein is CASSLGAGTEAFF.

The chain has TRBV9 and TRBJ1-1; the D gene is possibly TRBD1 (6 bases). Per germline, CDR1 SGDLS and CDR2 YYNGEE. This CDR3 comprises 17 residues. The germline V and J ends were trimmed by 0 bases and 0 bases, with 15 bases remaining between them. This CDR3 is CASSVGGWTAVNTEAFF. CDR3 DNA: TGTGCCAGCAGCGTAGGGGGATGGACAGCTGTGAACACTGAAGCTTTCTTT.

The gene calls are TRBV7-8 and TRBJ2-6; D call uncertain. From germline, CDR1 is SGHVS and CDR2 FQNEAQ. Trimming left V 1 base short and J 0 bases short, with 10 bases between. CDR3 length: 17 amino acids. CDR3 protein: CASSLVVALSGANVLTF. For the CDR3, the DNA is TGTGCCAGCAGCTTAGTCGTAGCACTCTCTGGGGCCAACGTCCTGACTTTC.

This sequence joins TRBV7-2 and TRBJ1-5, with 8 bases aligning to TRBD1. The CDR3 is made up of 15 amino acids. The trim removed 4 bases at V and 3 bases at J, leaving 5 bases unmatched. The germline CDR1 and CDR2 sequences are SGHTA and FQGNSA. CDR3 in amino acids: CASSSWTGNNQPQHF. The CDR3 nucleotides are TGTGCCAGCAGCTCCTGGACAGGGAACAATCAGCCCCAGCATTTT.

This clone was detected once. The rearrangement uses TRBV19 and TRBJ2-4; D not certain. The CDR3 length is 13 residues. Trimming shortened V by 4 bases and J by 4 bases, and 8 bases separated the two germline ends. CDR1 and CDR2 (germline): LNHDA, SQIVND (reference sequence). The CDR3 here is CASSTDWKNIQYF. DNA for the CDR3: TGTGCCAGTAGTACTGACTGGAAAAACATTCAGTACTTC.

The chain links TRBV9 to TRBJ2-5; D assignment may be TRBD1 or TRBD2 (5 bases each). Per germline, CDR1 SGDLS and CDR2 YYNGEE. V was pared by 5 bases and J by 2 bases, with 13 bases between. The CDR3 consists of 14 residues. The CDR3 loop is CASSGRQLQETQYF. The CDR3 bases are TGTGCCAGCAGTGGGAGACAGCTACAAGAGACCCAGTACTTC.

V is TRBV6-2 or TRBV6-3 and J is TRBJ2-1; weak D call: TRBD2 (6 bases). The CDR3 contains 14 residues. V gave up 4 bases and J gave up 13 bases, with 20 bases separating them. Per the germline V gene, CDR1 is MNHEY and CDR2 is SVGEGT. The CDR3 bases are TGTGCCAGCAGTTCCCCCGTGGTAGCGGAACAACAGTTCTTC. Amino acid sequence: CASSSPVVAEQQFF.

The CDR3 loop is CASSLVGGPYEQYF. The CDR3 nucleotides are TGTGCCAGCAGCTTAGTCGGGGGGCCCTACGAGCAGTACTTC. This chain connects TRBV11-2 to TRBJ2-7; perhaps TRBD2 as D (7 bases). Trimming took 1 base from V and 2 from J, leaving 9 bases between them. CDR1 is SGHAT, CDR2 FQNNGV, per germline. The CDR3 sequence is 14 residues long.

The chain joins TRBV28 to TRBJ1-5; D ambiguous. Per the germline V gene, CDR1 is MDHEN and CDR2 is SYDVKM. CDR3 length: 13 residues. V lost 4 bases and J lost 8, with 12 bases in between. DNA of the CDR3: TGTGCCAGCAGTTCCTCTGCCTTGGAGCCCCAGCATTTT. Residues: CASSSSALEPQHF. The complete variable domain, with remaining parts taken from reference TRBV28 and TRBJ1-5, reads DVKVTQSSRYLVKRTGEKVFLECVQDMDHENMFWYRQDPGLGLRLIYFSYDVKMKEKGDIPEGYSVSREKKERFSLILESASTNQTSMYLCASSSSALEPQHFGDGTRLSIL.

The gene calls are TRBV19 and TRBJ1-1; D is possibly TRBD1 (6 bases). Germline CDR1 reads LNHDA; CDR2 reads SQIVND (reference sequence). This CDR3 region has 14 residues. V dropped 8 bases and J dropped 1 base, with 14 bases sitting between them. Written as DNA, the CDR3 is TGTGCCAGTTGGGGGCCAGGGGCGAACACTGAAGCTTTCTTT. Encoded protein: CASWGPGANTEAFF.

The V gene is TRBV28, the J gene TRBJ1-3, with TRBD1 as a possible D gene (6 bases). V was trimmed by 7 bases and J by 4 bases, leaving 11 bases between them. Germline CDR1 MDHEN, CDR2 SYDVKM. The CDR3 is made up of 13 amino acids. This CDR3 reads CASTQGSGNTIYF. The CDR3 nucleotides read TGTGCCAGCACTCAGGGGTCAGGAAACACCATATATTTT.

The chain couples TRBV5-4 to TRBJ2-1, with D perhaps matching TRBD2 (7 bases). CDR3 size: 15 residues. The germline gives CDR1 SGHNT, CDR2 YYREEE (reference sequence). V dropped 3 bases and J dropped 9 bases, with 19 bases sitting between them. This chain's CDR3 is CASSSAGLGGGEQFF. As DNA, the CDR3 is TGTGCCAGCAGCTCCGCCGGACTAGGGGGTGGTGAGCAGTTCTTC.

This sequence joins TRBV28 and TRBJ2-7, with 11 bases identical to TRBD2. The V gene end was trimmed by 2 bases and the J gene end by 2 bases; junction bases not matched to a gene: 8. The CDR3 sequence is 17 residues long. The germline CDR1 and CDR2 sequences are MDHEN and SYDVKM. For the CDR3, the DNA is TGTGCCAGCAGTTTAGTAACTAGCGGGAGAGTCCCCTACGAGCAGTACTTC. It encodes CASSLVTSGRVPYEQYF.

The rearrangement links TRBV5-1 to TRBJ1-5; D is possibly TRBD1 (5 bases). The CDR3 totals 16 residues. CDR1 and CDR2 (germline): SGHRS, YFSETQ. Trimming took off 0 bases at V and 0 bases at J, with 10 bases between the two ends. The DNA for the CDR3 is TGCGCCAGCAGCTTGGGGGGGACTGATAGCAATCAGCCCCAGCATTTT. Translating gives CASSLGGTDSNQPQHF.

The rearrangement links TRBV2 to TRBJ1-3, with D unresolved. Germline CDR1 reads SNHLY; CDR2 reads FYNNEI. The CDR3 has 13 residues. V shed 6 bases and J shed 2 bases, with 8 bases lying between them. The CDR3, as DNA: TGTGCCAGCAGGGACTCTCCTGGAAACACCATATATTTT. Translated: CASRDSPGNTIYF.

CDR3 coding DNA: TGCGCCAGCAGCTTGGTTGCAGGGGCCGAGAACACTGAAGCTTTCTTT. It codes for CASSLVAGAENTEAFF. The chain links TRBV5-1 to TRBJ1-1, with D perhaps matching TRBD1 (6 bases). The CDR3 totals 16 residues. Looked up from germline, CDR1 is SGHRS and CDR2 is YFSETQ. With 0 bases removed from V and 1 base from J, the gap between germline ends came to 13 bases.

CDR3 amino acids: CASSENLGPSYEQYF. CDR3 sequence (DNA): TGTGCCAGCAGTGAAAATTTAGGGCCCTCCTACGAGCAGTACTTC. V is TRBV6-1 and J is TRBJ2-7; D gene ambiguous. The germline V gene encodes CDR1 MNHNS and CDR2 SASEGT. This CDR3 comprises 15 residues. V was cut by 2 bases and J by 0 bases, with 11 bases left in between.

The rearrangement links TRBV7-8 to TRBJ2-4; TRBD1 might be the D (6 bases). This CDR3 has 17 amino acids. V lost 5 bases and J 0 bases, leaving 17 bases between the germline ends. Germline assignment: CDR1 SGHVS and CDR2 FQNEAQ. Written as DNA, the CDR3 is TGTGCCAGCAGCCTTGGACAGAGTAACCTAGCCAAAAACATTCAGTACTTC. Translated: CASSLGQSNLAKNIQYF.

The CDR3 DNA reads as TGTGCCAGCAGTCGAACCCTCCAGGGGGGGTCCGACGAGCAGTACTTC. Protein product: CASSRTLQGGSDEQYF. V and J are TRBV11-2 and TRBJ2-7; D could derive from TRBD1 or TRBD2 (7 bases each). The germline V and J ends were trimmed by 6 bases and 5 bases, with 23 bases remaining between them. The CDR3 runs 16 residues. CDR1 is SGHAT, CDR2 FQNNGV, per germline.

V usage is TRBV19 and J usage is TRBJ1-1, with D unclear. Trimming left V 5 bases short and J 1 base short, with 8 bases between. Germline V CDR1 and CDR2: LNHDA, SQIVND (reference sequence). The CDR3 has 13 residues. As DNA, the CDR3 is TGTGCCAGTAGTGTAAATCCGAACACTGAAGCTTTCTTT. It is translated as CASSVNPNTEAFF.

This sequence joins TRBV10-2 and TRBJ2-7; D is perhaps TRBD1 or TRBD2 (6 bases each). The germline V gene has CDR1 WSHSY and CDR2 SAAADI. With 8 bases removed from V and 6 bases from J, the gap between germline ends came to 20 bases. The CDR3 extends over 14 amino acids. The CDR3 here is CASGSTGAVSEQYF. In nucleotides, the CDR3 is TGCGCCAGCGGGAGCACGGGGGCGGTTAGCGAGCAGTACTTC.